The 27 T cell receptor beta chains below come from one sample, sequenced in a study of blood T cell repertoires in COVID-19. Assay used: immunoSEQ multiplex PCR; TCRdb lists only in-frame clones, some missing. In the table there are 150,000 to 200,000 clones, less than 85% of which are singletons. Sequenced material: peripheral blood. These receptors came from a human donor in a cohort sampled during active COVID-19.

The V and J genes are TRBV12-2 and TRBJ1-1; the table's D call, TRBD1, was not checked against the DNA. TRBV12-2 is termed a pseudogene. The CDR3 length is 14 residues. The CDR3 here is CASRSPTGQGEAFF. The CDR3 coding sequence is TGTGCAAGTCGCTCCCCTACCGGACAGGGTGAAGCTTTCTTT.

V usage is TRBV6-1 and J usage is TRBJ1-1, with 7 bases lining up with TRBD1. Trimming at V came to 4 bases and at J to 0 bases, leaving 8 bases not matched to a gene. The CDR3 runs 16 residues. Germline CDR1 MNHNS, CDR2 SASEGT. In DNA, the CDR3 is TGTGCCAGCAGTGGGTCAACAGGGGACTTGAACACTGAAGCTTTCTTT. Its translation: CASSGSTGDLNTEAFF.

CDR3 protein: CASSLGAPGSGNTIYF. The CDR3, as DNA: TGTGCCAGCAGTTTAGGGGCCCCTGGCTCTGGAAACACCATATATTTT. The chain couples TRBV2 to TRBJ1-3; maybe TRBD1 (5 bases). The CDR3 loop spans 16 amino acids. Germline V lookup: CDR1 SNHLY, CDR2 FYNNEI. The V end was cut by 5 bases, the J end by 0 bases, with 14 bases between.

The chain is built from TRBV5-1 and TRBJ2-1; unclear D gene. The CDR3 totals 13 residues. Between the trimmed V and J ends, which lost 5 bases and 7 bases, there was a span of 13 bases. The V gene's germline CDR1 is SGHRS and CDR2 YFSETQ. This CDR3 reads CASSTPLRNEQFF. Here the CDR3 DNA reads TGCGCCAGCAGTACCCCCCTGCGGAATGAGCAGTTCTTC.

This clone was seen a single time. The V gene is TRBV5-5, the J gene TRBJ2-3, with 7 bases lining up with TRBD2. The CDR3 covers 14 residues. CDR1 and CDR2 (germline): SGHKS, YYEKEE (reference sequence). V was clipped by 0 bases and J by 4 bases; unmatched bases: 2. The CDR3 here is CASSLGLAADTQYF. CDR3 nucleotide sequence: TGTGCCAGCAGCTTGGGGCTAGCGGCAGATACGCAGTATTTT.

The rearrangement links TRBV7-9 to TRBJ2-3; D uncertain. CDR1 is SEHNR and CDR2 is FQNEAQ in the germline V gene (reference sequence). The V end lost 5 bases, the J end lost 0 bases, and 15 bases lay between the germline ends. The CDR3 totals 16 residues. CDR3 in DNA: TGTGCCAGCAGCCTTGGTGAGGTGGCTAGCACAGATACGCAGTATTTT. Its protein product is CASSLGEVASTDTQYF.

The V call is TRBV3-1 (or the pseudogene TRBV3-2), the J call TRBJ2-7, with 9 bases that match TRBD1. Trimming took 4 bases from V and 5 from J; bases not matched to a gene: 6. Germline V lookup: CDR1 LGHDT, CDR2 YNNKEL (reference sequence). The CDR3 spans 14 residues. The CDR3 bases are TGTGCCAGCAGCCCCGGGACAGGGACCCACGAGCAGTACTTC. Translation: CASSPGTGTHEQYF.

V usage is TRBV6-5 and J usage is TRBJ1-1; D perhaps matches TRBD1 (6 bases). Germline CDR1 MNHEY, CDR2 SVGAGI. The V end lost 6 bases, the J end lost 0 bases, and 11 bases lay between the germline ends. This CDR3 comprises 14 residues. DNA for the CDR3: TGTGCCAGCAGCGACAGGTGGATGAACACTGAAGCTTTCTTT. This gives the protein CASSDRWMNTEAFF.

The rearrangement uses TRBV5-1 and TRBJ1-1, with D perhaps matching TRBD1 (6 bases). Germline V CDR1 and CDR2: SGHRS, YFSETQ. The CDR3 contains 13 residues. Deletions cut 2 bases from V and 4 bases from J, with 9 bases between. The CDR3 here is CASSLGQSTEAFF. The CDR3 region has the DNA TGCGCCAGCAGCTTAGGACAGTCCACTGAAGCTTTCTTT. Based on the CDR3 plus reference TRBV5-1 and TRBJ1-1, the full variable domain is KAGVTQTPRYLIKTRGQQVTLSCSPISGHRSVSWYQQTPGQGLQFLFEYFSETQRNKGNFPGRFSGRQFSNSRSEMNVSTLELGDSALYLCASSLGQSTEAFFGQGTRLTVV.

The rearrangement uses TRBV29-1 and TRBJ1-2; 7 bases align to TRBD1. Germline V gene sequence: CDR1 SQVTM, CDR2 ANQGSEA. V lost 4 bases and J lost 8; bases outside the gene matches: 10. The CDR3 contains 13 residues. The CDR3 loop reads CSVVAGIGGGYTF. CDR3 bases: TGCAGCGTTGTTGCCGGAATAGGGGGCGGCTACACCTTC.

V and J are TRBV19 and TRBJ2-7; tentatively, D is TRBD2 (6 bases). In germline, CDR1 is LNHDA, CDR2 SQIVND (reference sequence). The V end lost 2 bases, the J end lost 4 bases, and 15 bases lay between the germline ends. The CDR3 length is 15 residues. The CDR3, as DNA: TGTGCCAGTAGTATACGGGGACTCGGGGCATACGAGCAGTACTTC. The encoded protein is CASSIRGLGAYEQYF.

V usage is TRBV11-2 and J usage is TRBJ2-3, with 10 bases aligning to TRBD2. The trim removed 5 bases at V and 2 bases at J, leaving 7 bases unmatched. CDR1 and CDR2 from the germline V gene are SGHAT and FQNNGV. The CDR3 length is 16 residues. The CDR3 spells CASSRLAGAHTDTQYF. As DNA, the CDR3 is TGTGCCAGCAGCCGGCTAGCGGGGGCCCACACAGATACGCAGTATTTT.

This clone was observed a few times. CDR3 coding DNA: TGTGCCAGCAGCTTGGCTAGCGGGGGTGGGCGGTATTTT. It codes for CASSLASGGGRYF. The V call is TRBV11-2, the J call TRBJ2-3; 10 bases fit TRBD2. The junction had 8 bases not matched to a gene; V was cut back by 3 bases and J by 14 bases. Germline CDR1 reads SGHAT; CDR2 reads FQNNGV. This CDR3 has 13 amino acids.

The chain joins TRBV15 to TRBJ1-5, with D unclear. The CDR3 spans 15 residues. Trimming removed 1 base from V and 0 bases from J, with 7 bases in between. Germline CDR1 LNHNV, CDR2 YYDKDF (reference sequence). The CDR3 DNA is TGTGCCACCAGCAGAGGAGACTATAGCAATCAGCCCCAGCATTTT. Protein: CATSRGDYSNQPQHF.

The chain recombines TRBV5-4 with TRBJ1-4; a possible D gene is TRBD1 (5 bases). CDR1 and CDR2 from the germline V gene are SGHNT and YYREEE (reference sequence). This CDR3 is 15 amino acids long. V lost 0 bases and J lost 5, with 11 bases in between. The DNA of the CDR3 is TGTGCCAGCAGCTTGGGTGGGCAGGGAAATGAAAAACTGTTTTTT. Encoded protein: CASSLGGQGNEKLFF.

The genes are TRBV25-1 and TRBJ2-7, with D possibly matching TRBD2 (6 bases). The ends were cut back, 8 bases at V and 1 base at J, with 9 bases in the middle. Looked up from germline, CDR1 is MGHDK and CDR2 is SYGVNS. The CDR3 runs 12 residues. The CDR3 bases are TGTGCCAGCCGCGGGACTTCCTACGAGCAGTACTTC. It encodes CASRGTSYEQYF.

This chain links TRBV25-1 with TRBJ1-3; D gene ambiguous. The CDR3 sequence is 13 residues long. V was shortened by 7 bases and J by 0 bases, with 7 bases between the two germline ends. Germline CDR1 is MGHDK and CDR2 is SYGVNS. Here the CDR3 reads CASTLGSGNTIYF. CDR3 in DNA: TGTGCCAGCACCCTCGGCTCTGGAAACACCATATATTTT.

The rearrangement joins TRBV7-9 to TRBJ1-1, with 7 bases that match TRBD1. V dropped 5 bases and J dropped 3; count of bases not matched to a gene: 9. Germline lookup yields CDR1 SEHNR and CDR2 FQNEAQ (reference sequence). The CDR3 is made up of 15 amino acids. The CDR3 spells CASSPRGDRDTEAFF. CDR3 DNA sequence: TGTGCCAGCAGCCCCCGCGGGGACAGAGACACTGAAGCTTTCTTT.

The chain combines TRBV2 with TRBJ2-7, with TRBD2 matching over 7 bases. Germline CDR1 is SNHLY and CDR2 is FYNNEI. V was clipped by 2 bases and J by 4 bases; unmatched bases: 5. CDR3 length equals 14 residues. The CDR3 bases are TGTGCCAGCAGTGAACGCGGGGGTGTTTACGAGCAGTACTTC. Amino acid sequence: CASSERGGVYEQYF.

CDR3 protein: CASSGLGGVNSPLHF. For the CDR3, the DNA is TGCGCCAGCAGTGGCCTAGGGGGCGTAAATTCACCCCTCCACTTT. The gene calls are TRBV10-2 and TRBJ1-6; 7 bases map to TRBD1. V lost 4 bases, J lost 7 bases, and 7 bases stayed unmatched. The CDR3 consists of 15 residues. Germline V gene data show CDR1 as WSHSY and CDR2 as SAAADI.

This sequence joins TRBV7-8 and TRBJ1-1; D is possibly TRBD1 (5 bases). Germline lookup yields CDR1 SGHVS and CDR2 FQNEAQ. With 5 bases removed from V and 4 bases from J, the gap between germline ends came to 14 bases. This CDR3 comprises 14 residues. The CDR3 DNA follows: TGTGCCAGCAGCCCCCCGGTGGGGGGCACTGAAGCTTTCTTT. Translated: CASSPPVGGTEAFF.

The chain joins TRBV29-1 to TRBJ2-3, with TRBD2 identical over 13 bases. J lost 3 bases, V lost 6 bases, and 9 bases had no gene match. Per germline, CDR1 SQVTM and CDR2 ANQGSEA. There are 16 residues in the CDR3. CDR3 sequence reads: CSVQGLAGAETDTQYF. The CDR3 coding sequence is TGCAGCGTGCAAGGACTAGCGGGGGCCGAGACAGATACGCAGTATTTT.

The rearrangement joins TRBV4-1 to TRBJ1-1, with unresolved D. The CDR3 consists of 17 residues. CDR1 and CDR2 (germline): MGHRA, YSYEKL. Trimming cost V 0 bases and J 11 bases, with 25 bases left between them. The CDR3: CASSQEGAWTENTLAFF. The DNA of the CDR3 is TGCGCCAGCAGCCAAGAGGGAGCTTGGACGGAAAATACTTTGGCTTTCTTT.

The table lists this clone with a count of one. The chain uses TRBV7-8 and TRBJ2-7; tentatively, D is TRBD1 (6 bases). Per the germline V gene, CDR1 is SGHVS and CDR2 is FQNEAQ. This CDR3 comprises 13 residues. Trimming removed 3 bases from V and 2 bases from J, with 8 bases in between. CDR3: CASSFGQTYEQYF. The CDR3 DNA sequence: TGTGCCAGCAGCTTTGGACAGACCTACGAGCAGTACTTC.

A single count supports this clone. The chain links TRBV19 to TRBJ1-1; maybe TRBD1 (5 bases). Germline assignment: CDR1 LNHDA and CDR2 SQIVND (reference sequence). Trimming removed 6 bases at V and 8 bases at J, with 16 bases between. The CDR3 is 13 residues long. The CDR3 here is CASSKSAQGEAFF. CDR3 DNA sequence: TGTGCCAGTAGCAAATCGGCCCAGGGAGAAGCTTTCTTT.

The genes are TRBV19 and TRBJ1-1, with 7 positions matching TRBD1. J lost 8 bases, V lost 5 bases, and 11 bases had no gene match. The CDR3 is 14 residues long. Germline CDR1 and CDR2: LNHDA and SQIVND (reference sequence). Here the CDR3 DNA reads TGTGCCAGTAGTCCCAGAGGGGGACAGCTGGAAGCTTTCTTT. Protein sequence: CASSPRGGQLEAFF.

The chain couples TRBV5-4 to TRBJ2-7; TRBD2 matches at 12 bases. CDR3 size: 15 residues. V gave up 1 base and J gave up 4 bases; unmatched junction bases: 3. The germline gives CDR1 SGHNT, CDR2 YYREEE (reference sequence). This CDR3 is CASSLSGTSGYEQYF. CDR3 coding DNA: TGTGCCAGCAGCTTGTCCGGGACTAGCGGGTACGAGCAGTACTTC.